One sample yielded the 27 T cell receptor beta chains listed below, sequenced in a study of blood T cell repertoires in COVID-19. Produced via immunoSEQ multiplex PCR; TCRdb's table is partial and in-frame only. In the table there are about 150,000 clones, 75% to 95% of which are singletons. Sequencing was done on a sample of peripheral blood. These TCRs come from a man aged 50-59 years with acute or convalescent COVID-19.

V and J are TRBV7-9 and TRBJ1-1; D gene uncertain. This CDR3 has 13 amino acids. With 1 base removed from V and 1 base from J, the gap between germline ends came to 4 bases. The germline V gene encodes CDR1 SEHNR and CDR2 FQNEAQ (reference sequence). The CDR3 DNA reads TGTGCCAGCAGCTTAGTAGAGAACACTGAAGCTTTCTTT. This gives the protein CASSLVENTEAFF.

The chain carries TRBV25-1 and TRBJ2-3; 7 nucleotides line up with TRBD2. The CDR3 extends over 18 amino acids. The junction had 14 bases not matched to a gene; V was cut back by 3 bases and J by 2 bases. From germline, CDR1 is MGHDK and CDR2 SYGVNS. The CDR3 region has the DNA TGTGCCAGCAGTGACCCACGGCCTTCTAGCGGTTACACAGATACGCAGTATTTT. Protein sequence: CASSDPRPSSGYTDTQYF.

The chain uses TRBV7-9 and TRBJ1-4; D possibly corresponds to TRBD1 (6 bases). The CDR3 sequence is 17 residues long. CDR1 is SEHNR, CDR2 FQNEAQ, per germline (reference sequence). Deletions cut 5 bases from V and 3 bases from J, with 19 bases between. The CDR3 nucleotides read TGTGCCAGCAGCAGGCGGGGGCTTCCGGGGGCTAATGAAAAACTGTTTTTT. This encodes CASSRRGLPGANEKLFF. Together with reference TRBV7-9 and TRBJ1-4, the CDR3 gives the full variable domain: DTGVSQNPRHKITKRGQNVTFRCDPISEHNRLYWYRQTLGQGPEFLTYFQNEAQLEKSRLLSDRFSAERPKGSFSTLEIQRTEQGDSAMYLCASSRRGLPGANEKLFFGSGTQLSVL.

In DNA, the CDR3 is TGTGCCACCAGCAGAGATATGACCGTACGGGGCAATCAGCCCCAGCATTTT. This gives the protein CATSRDMTVRGNQPQHF. The V and J genes are TRBV15 and TRBJ1-5; D ambiguous. The CDR3 has 17 amino acids. V lost 0 bases and J lost 2, with 14 bases in between. Germline CDR1 is LNHNV and CDR2 is YYDKDF (reference sequence).

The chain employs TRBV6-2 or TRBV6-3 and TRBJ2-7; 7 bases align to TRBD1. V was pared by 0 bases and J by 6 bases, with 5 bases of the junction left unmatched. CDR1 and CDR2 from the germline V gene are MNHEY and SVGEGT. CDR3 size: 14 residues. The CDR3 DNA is TGTGCCAGCAGTTACTCGGGCAGGACAGGCGAGCAGTACGTC. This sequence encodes CASSYSGRTGEQYV.

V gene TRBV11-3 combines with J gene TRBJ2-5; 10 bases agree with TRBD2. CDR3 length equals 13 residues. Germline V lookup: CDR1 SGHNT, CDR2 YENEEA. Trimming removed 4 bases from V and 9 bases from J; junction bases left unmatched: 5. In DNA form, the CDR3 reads TGTGCCAGCAGCTCTAGCGGGAGTTTGGCCCAGTACTTC. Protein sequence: CASSSSGSLAQYF.

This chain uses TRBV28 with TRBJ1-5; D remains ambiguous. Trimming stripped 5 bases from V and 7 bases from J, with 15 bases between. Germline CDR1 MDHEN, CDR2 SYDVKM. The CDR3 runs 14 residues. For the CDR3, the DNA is TGTGCCAGCAGTCCACTATGGTTCGAACAGCCCCAGCATTTT. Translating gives CASSPLWFEQPQHF.

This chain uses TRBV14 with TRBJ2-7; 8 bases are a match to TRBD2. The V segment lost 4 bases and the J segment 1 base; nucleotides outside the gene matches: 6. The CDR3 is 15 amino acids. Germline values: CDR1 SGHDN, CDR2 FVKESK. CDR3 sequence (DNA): TGTGCCAGCAGCCCCCAACTAGCGGTTTCCTACGAGCAGTACTTC. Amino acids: CASSPQLAVSYEQYF.

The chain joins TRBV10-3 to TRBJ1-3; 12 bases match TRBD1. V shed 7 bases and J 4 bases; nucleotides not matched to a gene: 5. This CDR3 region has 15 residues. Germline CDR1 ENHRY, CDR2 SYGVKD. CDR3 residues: CAINRDRGLGNTIYF. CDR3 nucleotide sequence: TGTGCCATCAACCGGGACAGGGGGCTCGGAAACACCATATATTTT.

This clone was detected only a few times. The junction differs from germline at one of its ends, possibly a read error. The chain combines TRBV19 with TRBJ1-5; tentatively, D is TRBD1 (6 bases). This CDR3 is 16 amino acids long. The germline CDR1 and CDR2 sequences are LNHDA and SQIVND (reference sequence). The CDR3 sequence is CASSLDGQTPNQPQHF. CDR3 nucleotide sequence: TGTGCCAGTAGTCTAGATGGACAGACTCCCAATCAGCCCCAGCATTTT.

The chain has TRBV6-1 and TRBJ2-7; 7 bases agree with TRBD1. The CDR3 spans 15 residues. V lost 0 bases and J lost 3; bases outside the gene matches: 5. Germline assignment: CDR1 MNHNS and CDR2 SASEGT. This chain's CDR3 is CASSEALGQLYEQYV. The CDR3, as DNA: TGTGCCAGCAGTGAAGCACTGGGACAGCTCTACGAGCAGTACGTC.

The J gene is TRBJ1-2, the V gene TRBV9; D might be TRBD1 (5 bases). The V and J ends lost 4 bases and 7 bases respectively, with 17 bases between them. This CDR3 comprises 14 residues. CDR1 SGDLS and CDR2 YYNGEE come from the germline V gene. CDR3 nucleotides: TGTGCCAGCAGCCCACAGACTGGGGGGGGTGGCTACACCTTC. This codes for CASSPQTGGGGYTF.

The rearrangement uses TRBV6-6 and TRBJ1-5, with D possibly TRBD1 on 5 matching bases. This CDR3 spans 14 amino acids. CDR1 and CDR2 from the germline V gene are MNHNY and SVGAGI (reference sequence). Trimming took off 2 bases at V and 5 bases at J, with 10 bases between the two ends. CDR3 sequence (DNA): TGTGCCAGCAGTTACGGGGCTTTAGATCAGCCCCAGCATTTT. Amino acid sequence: CASSYGALDQPQHF.

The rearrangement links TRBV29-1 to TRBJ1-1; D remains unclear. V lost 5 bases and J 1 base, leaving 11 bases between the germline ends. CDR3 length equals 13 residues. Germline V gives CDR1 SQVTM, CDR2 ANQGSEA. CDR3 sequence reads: CSVMAGQNTEAFF. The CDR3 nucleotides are TGCAGCGTTATGGCGGGTCAGAACACTGAAGCTTTCTTT. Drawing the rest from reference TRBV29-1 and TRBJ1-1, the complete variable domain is SAVISQKPSRDICQRGTSLTIQCQVDSQVTMMFWYRQQPGQSLTLIATANQGSEATYESGFVIDKFPISRPNLTFSTLTVSNMSPEDSSIYLCSVMAGQNTEAFFGQGTRLTVV.

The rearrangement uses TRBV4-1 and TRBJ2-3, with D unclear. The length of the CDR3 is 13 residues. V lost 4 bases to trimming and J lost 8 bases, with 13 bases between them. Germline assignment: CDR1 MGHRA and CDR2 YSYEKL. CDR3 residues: CASSPVLIGTQYF. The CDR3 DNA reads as TGCGCCAGCAGCCCCGTACTGATCGGTACGCAGTATTTT.

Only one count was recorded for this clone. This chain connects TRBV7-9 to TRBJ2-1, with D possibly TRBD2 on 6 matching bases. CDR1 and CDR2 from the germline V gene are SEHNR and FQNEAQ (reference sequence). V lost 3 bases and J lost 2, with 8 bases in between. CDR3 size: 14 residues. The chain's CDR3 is CASSFGGTYNEQFF. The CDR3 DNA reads TGTGCCAGCAGCTTTGGCGGGACCTACAATGAGCAGTTCTTC.

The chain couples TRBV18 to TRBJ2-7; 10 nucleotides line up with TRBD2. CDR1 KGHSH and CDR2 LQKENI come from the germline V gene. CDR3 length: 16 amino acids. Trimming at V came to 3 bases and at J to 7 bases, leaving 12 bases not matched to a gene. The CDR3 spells CASSPPSGSPQGEQYF. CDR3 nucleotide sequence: TGTGCCAGCTCACCCCCTAGCGGGAGTCCACAGGGTGAGCAGTACTTC.

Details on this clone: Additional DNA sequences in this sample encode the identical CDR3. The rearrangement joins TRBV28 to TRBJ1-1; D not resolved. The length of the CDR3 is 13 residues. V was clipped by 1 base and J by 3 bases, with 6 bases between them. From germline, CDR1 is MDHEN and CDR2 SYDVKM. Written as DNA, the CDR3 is TGTGCCAGCAGTTTATCGGGATACACTGAAGCTTTCTTT. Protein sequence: CASSLSGYTEAFF.

This CDR3 reads CASSRDRETSKNIQYF. CDR3 coding DNA: TGTGCCAGCAGTAGGGACAGGGAGACTTCCAAAAACATTCAGTACTTC. The chain is built from TRBV28 and TRBJ2-4, with 9 nucleotides matching TRBD1. With V trimmed by 5 bases and J by 2 bases, 7 bases remained unmatched. Germline loops: CDR1 MDHEN, CDR2 SYDVKM. The CDR3 runs 16 residues.

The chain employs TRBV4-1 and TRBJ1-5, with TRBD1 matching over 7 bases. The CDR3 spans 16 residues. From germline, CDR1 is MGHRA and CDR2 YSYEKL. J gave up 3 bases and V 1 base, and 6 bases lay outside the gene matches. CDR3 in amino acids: CASSQGQGEVNQPQHF. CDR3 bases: TGCGCCAGCAGCCAAGGACAGGGCGAAGTCAATCAGCCCCAGCATTTT.

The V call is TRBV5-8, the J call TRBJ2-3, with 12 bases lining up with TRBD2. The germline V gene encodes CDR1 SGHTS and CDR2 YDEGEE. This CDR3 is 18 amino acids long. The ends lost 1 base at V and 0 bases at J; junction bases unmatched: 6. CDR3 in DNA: TGTGCCAGCAGCTTGTTACTAGCGGGAGGCCCTAGCACAGATACGCAGTATTTT. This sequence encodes CASSLLLAGGPSTDTQYF.

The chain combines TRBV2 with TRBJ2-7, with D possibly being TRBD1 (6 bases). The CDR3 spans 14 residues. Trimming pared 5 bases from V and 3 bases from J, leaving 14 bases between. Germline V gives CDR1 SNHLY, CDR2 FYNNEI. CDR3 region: CASSLDSYYYEQYF. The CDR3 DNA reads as TGTGCCAGCAGTTTGGACAGCTACTACTACGAGCAGTACTTC.

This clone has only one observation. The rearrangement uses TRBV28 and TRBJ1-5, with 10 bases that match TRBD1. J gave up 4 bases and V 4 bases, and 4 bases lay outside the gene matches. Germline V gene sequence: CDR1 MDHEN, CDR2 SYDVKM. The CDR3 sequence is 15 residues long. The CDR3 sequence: CASSSPGQGNQPQHF. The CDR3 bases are TGTGCCAGCAGTTCTCCGGGACAGGGGAATCAGCCCCAGCATTTT. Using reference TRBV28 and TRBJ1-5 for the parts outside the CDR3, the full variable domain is DVKVTQSSRYLVKRTGEKVFLECVQDMDHENMFWYRQDPGLGLRLIYFSYDVKMKEKGDIPEGYSVSREKKERFSLILESASTNQTSMYLCASSSPGQGNQPQHFGDGTRLSIL.

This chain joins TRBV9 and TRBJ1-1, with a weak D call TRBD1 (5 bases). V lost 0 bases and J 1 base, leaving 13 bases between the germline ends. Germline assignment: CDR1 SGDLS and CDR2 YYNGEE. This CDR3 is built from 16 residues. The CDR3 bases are TGTGCCAGCAGCGTAGTTGGGACTTATGGGAACACTGAAGCTTTCTTT. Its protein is CASSVVGTYGNTEAFF. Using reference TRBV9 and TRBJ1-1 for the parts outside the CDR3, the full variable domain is DSGVTQTPKHLITATGQRVTLRCSPRSGDLSVYWYQQSLDQGLQFLIQYYNGEERAKGNILERFSAQQFPDLHSELNLSSLELGDSALYFCASSVVGTYGNTEAFFGQGTRLTVV.

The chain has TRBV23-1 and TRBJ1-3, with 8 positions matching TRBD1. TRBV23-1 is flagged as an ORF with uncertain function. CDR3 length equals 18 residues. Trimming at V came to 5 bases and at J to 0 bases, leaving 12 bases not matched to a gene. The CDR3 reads CASSFRDRTGPSGNTIYF. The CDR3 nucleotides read TGCGCCAGCAGTTTCCGGGACAGGACGGGACCCTCTGGAAACACCATATATTTT.

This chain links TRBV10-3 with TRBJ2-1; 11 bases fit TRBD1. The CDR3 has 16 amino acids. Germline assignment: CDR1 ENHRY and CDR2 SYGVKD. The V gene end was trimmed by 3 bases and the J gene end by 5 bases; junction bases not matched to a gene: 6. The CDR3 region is CAISELGQGVDNEQFF. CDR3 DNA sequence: TGTGCCATCAGTGAACTGGGACAGGGGGTAGACAATGAGCAGTTCTTC.

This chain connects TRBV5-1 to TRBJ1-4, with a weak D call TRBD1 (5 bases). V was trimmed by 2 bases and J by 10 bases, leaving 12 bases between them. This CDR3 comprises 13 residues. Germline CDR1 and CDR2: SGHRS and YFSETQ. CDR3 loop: CASSFGGVGKLFF. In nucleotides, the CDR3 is TGCGCCAGCAGCTTCGGGGGTGTAGGAAAACTGTTTTTT.